This TCR beta chain was sequenced in a study of blood T cell repertoires in COVID-19. Study background: There were acute and convalescent COVID-19 samples, and they came from the United States, Italy and Spain. The cDNA or gDNA used as material had been derived from T cells, B-cell-depleted T cells, or PBMCs.

This clone was observed a few times. Trimming cost V 4 bases and J 6 bases, with 9 bases left between them. The CDR3 consists of 12 residues. CDR1 is MNHNY and CDR2 is SVGAGI in the germline V gene (reference sequence). Measured with immunoSEQ multiplex PCR; TCRdb has only the in-frame clones, and not every one. In the table there are over 100,000 clones, roughly 84% of which are singletons. Sequenced input: peripheral blood. J is TRBJ1-2 and V is TRBV6-6; D is ambiguous. The origin of this receptor is a man aged 35-49 years with acute or convalescent COVID-19. The DNA for the CDR3 is TGTGCCAGCAGTTTACCCGGGGATGGCTACACCTTC. This sequence encodes CASSLPGDGYTF.